The table lists the clone carrying this T cell receptor beta chain with a few counts. Its antigen remains unidentified. From roughly 500 ng total RNA, TCR beta cDNA was generated with a primer in the constant region. Modified slightly, ARM-PCR produced TCR beta libraries over three nested multiplex PCR rounds. The first two PCR rounds used TRBV1-TRBV30 forward primers with a C-beta reverse primer, 9 to 11 cycles each. TCRdb re-analysed the multiplex PCR reads in MiXCR, keeping a single row per CDR3 protein. Of about 180,000 distinct CDR3 sequences listed, 60% are singletons. V was cut by 5 bases and J by 2 bases, with 15 bases left in between. Per the germline V gene, CDR1 is MGHRA and CDR2 is YSYEKL. The CDR3 runs 15 residues. This sample stems from a study of tumor-infiltrating lymphocytes in primary liver carcinoma. Overall study context: Men and women, 30 to 69 years of age, made up the patients. Spanning 4.2 to 10 cm, the tumors were T1-T3 N0M0.

The researchers obtained blood RNA from unsorted whole blood and also extracted germline DNA. Study-wide points: Blood's top-250-clone fraction was significantly lower than that of tumors (p = 0.039).

Sequenced input: peripheral blood. The sequence came from a man aged 40-55 years with primary liver carcinoma and hepatitis B virus infection. The chain combines TRBV4-1 with TRBJ1-2; D ambiguous. The CDR3 sequence: CASSLYETGNYGYTF. The CDR3 DNA follows: TGCGCCAGCAGCTTATATGAGACTGGGAACTATGGCTACACCTTC.